The 30 T cell receptor beta chains in this list originate from one sample, sequenced in a study of blood T cells in healthy people across ages. With a J-beta primer mix and a sample-barcoded 5' primer, a second PCR ran about 7 to 11 cycles. MiXCR, applied by TCRdb to the 5' RACE reads, yields one record per CDR3 protein. The sample contains fewer than 2,000,000 distinct CDR3 sequences, around 35% of which appear only once. Sequenced material: blood. These receptors were taken from a young woman in good health.

This clonotype was counted a few times. V usage is TRBV27 and J usage is TRBJ1-4; no definite D call. The CDR3 is 13 residues long. Germline V lookup: CDR1 MNHEY, CDR2 SMNVEV (reference sequence). Trimming removed 8 bases from V and 4 bases from J, with 11 bases in between. The CDR3 protein is CASRSGDNEKLFF. For the CDR3, the DNA is TGTGCCAGCCGGAGTGGCGATAATGAAAAACTGTTTTTT. The whole variable domain, filled in from reference TRBV27 and TRBJ1-4, reads EAQVTQNPRYLITVTGKKLTVTCSQNMNHEYMSWYRQDPGLGLRQIYYSMNVEVTDKGDVPEGYKVSRKEKRNFPLILESPSPNQTSLYFCASRSGDNEKLFFGSGTQLSVL.

V gene TRBV6-1 combines with J gene TRBJ2-7; 7 bases are a match to TRBD2. Germline V gene sequence: CDR1 MNHNS, CDR2 SASEGT. After removal of 7 bases from V and 3 bases from J, the junction contained 9 bases not matched to a gene. The CDR3 covers 14 residues. The CDR3 sequence: CASKGLGGGYEQYF. The CDR3 nucleotides are TGTGCCAGCAAAGGACTAGGTGGTGGCTACGAGCAGTACTTC.

This clonotype occurred a few times. The chain employs TRBV20-1 and TRBJ2-1; D may be TRBD1 (6 bases). V lost 5 bases and J lost 5, with 16 bases in between. The CDR3 has 14 residues. Germline CDR1 reads DFQATT; CDR2 reads SNEGSKA (reference sequence). Written as DNA, the CDR3 is TGCAGTGCTCGGACAGAACGGTACCACAATGAGCAGTTCTTC. This sequence encodes CSARTERYHNEQFF.

The CDR3 here is CASSQDLARTDTQYF. DNA of the CDR3: TGCGCCAGCAGCCAAGATTTAGCCCGCACAGATACGCAGTATTTT. The V call is TRBV4-1, the J call TRBJ2-3; D is uncertain. CDR1 and CDR2 from the germline V gene are MGHRA and YSYEKL. The CDR3 totals 15 residues. V lost 0 bases and J 1 base, leaving 8 bases between the germline ends.

The chain combines TRBV7-3 with TRBJ2-1; D ambiguous. Trimming removed 0 bases from V and 7 bases from J, with 13 bases in between. The V gene's germline CDR1 is SGHTA and CDR2 FQGTGA. The length of the CDR3 is 15 residues. DNA for the CDR3: TGTGCCAGCAGCTTAACAGGTCCACCCCCTAATGAGCAGTTCTTC. It codes for CASSLTGPPPNEQFF.

This clonotype was detected only once. This chain links TRBV10-1 with TRBJ1-5, with D possibly TRBD1 on 5 matching bases. CDR3 length: 13 residues. Germline CDR1 reads WNHNN; CDR2 reads SYGVQD (reference sequence). Trimming removed 8 bases from V and 0 bases from J, with 8 bases in between. CDR3 region: CASQQDSNQPQHF. In nucleotides, the CDR3 is TGCGCCAGCCAACAGGATAGCAATCAGCCCCAGCATTTT.

A few counts support this clonotype. The chain employs TRBV3-1 and TRBJ2-7; D might be TRBD2 (6 bases). The germline V gene encodes CDR1 LGHDT and CDR2 YNNKEL (reference sequence). The CDR3 extends over 14 amino acids. Deletions cut 5 bases from V and 6 bases from J, with 17 bases between. The CDR3 nucleotides are TGTGCCAGCAGCTTGACCCGGGGGTCCCGCGAGCAGTACTTC. It codes for CASSLTRGSREQYF.

The rearrangement joins TRBV6-6 to TRBJ1-3; 7 bases align to TRBD1. Unmatched junction bases numbered 7, after V lost 6 bases and J lost 8 bases. CDR1 is MNHNY, CDR2 SVGAGI, per germline (reference sequence). This CDR3 spans 13 amino acids. CDR3 nucleotide sequence: TGTGCCAGCAGAGGGACAGCCGGGGACACCATATATTTT. This gives the protein CASRGTAGDTIYF.

The genes are TRBV4-1 and TRBJ1-1; no clear D gene. Germline V gene data show CDR1 as MGHRA and CDR2 as YSYEKL. Deletions cut 1 base from V and 4 bases from J, with 13 bases between. The CDR3 sequence is 15 residues long. DNA for the CDR3: TGCGCCAGCAGCCAAGGGGAGCACTCAGGCACTGAAGCTTTCTTT. This encodes CASSQGEHSGTEAFF.

The CDR3 DNA sequence: TGCAGTGCTTGGGGTCCCGGGACAGGGTTCAATCAGCCCCAGCATTTT. Protein product: CSAWGPGTGFNQPQHF. The genes are TRBV20-1 and TRBJ1-5; 9 bases map to TRBD1. Per germline, CDR1 DFQATT and CDR2 SNEGSKA (reference sequence). CDR3 length: 16 amino acids. V trimming: 5 bases; J trimming: 3 bases; junction bases outside the gene matches: 11.

The chain combines TRBV7-2 with TRBJ2-1; D may be TRBD2 (5 bases). This CDR3 region has 14 residues. CDR1 is SGHTA, CDR2 FQGNSA, per germline. The ends were cut back, 5 bases at V and 8 bases at J, with 16 bases in the middle. CDR3 loop: CASSPGPGWDEQFF. DNA of the CDR3: TGTGCCAGCAGCCCAGGACCGGGGTGGGATGAGCAGTTCTTC.

V usage is TRBV14 and J usage is TRBJ2-4; D may match TRBD1 or TRBD2 (5 bases each). The J call may be wrong; the DNA end is better matched by TRBJ2-5. The CDR3 runs 17 residues. CDR1 is SGHDN and CDR2 is FVKESK in the germline V gene. DNA for the CDR3: TGTGCCAGCAGCCAAGACCGTGAGGGGATTTTTCGTGAGACCCAGTACTTC. This gives the protein CASSQDREGIFRETQYF.

Remarks on this clonotype: Being one base from a much bigger clone, this may be a read error. The chain joins TRBV11-2 to TRBJ2-1; 8 nucleotides match TRBD2. This CDR3 has 15 amino acids. The germline gives CDR1 SGHAT, CDR2 FQNNGV. The V and J ends lost 1 base and 10 bases, in that order; junction bases with no gene match: 9. The CDR3 loop is CASSLVVAGTHEQFF. The CDR3 DNA reads TGTGCCAGCAGCTTAGTAGTAGCGGGAACACACGAGCAGTTCTTC.

About this clonotype: A junction end diverges from the germline sequence, so it may reflect a read error. The gene calls are TRBV13 and TRBJ2-3; 8 positions match TRBD2. Per the germline V gene, CDR1 is PRHDT and CDR2 is FYEKMQ (reference sequence). The CDR3 has 13 amino acids. For the CDR3, the DNA is TGTGCCAGCAGCTTAGGAGCGGGGGAGAAATTGAATTTT. This translates into CASSLGAGEKLNF. The full variable domain, rest sourced from reference TRBV13 and TRBJ2-3, is AAGVIQSPRHLIKEKRETATLKCYPIPRHDTVYWYQQGPGQDPQFLISFYEKMQSDKGSIPDRFSAQQFSDYHSELNMSSLELGDSALYFCASSLGAGEKLNFGPGTRLTVL.

This clonotype was seen a single time. The chain employs TRBV6-1 and TRBJ1-4; D might be TRBD1 (5 bases). Germline values: CDR1 MNHNS, CDR2 SASEGT. V gave up 6 bases and J gave up 8 bases, with 16 bases separating them. The CDR3 has 14 amino acids. The CDR3 nucleotides are TGTGCCAGCAGCGTAGGGGAGTTGGAAGAAAAACTGTTTTTT. It is translated as CASSVGELEEKLFF.

The chain joins TRBV20-1 to TRBJ2-1; TRBD2 aligns across 15 bases. V shed 4 bases, J shed 6 bases, and the junction held 7 bases outside the gene matches. In germline, CDR1 is DFQATT, CDR2 SNEGSKA (reference sequence). The CDR3 has 16 residues. CDR3 DNA: TGCAGTGCTATTCGGACTAGCGGGAGGGCCAGCAATGAGCAGTTCTTC. Its translation is CSAIRTSGRASNEQFF.

The sample holds one count of this clonotype. The chain carries TRBV19 and TRBJ2-7; D ambiguous. V was trimmed by 1 base and J by 4 bases, leaving 8 bases between them. The germline CDR1 and CDR2 sequences are LNHDA and SQIVND (reference sequence). The CDR3 sequence is 13 residues long. The CDR3 sequence: CASSIAQAYEQYF. CDR3 DNA: TGTGCCAGTAGTATAGCTCAGGCTTACGAGCAGTACTTC.

This rearrangement joins TRBV25-1 to TRBJ1-6; the D gene is possibly TRBD1 (5 bases). The CDR3 covers 15 residues. Germline V gene data show CDR1 as MGHDK and CDR2 as SYGVNS. Trimming stripped 2 bases from V and 9 bases from J, with 14 bases between. Here the CDR3 reads CASSESAGYGSPLHF. DNA for the CDR3: TGTGCCAGCAGTGAAAGTGCAGGGTACGGTTCACCCCTCCACTTT.

This chain links TRBV4-1 with TRBJ2-5; 13 nucleotides align to TRBD2. The V segment lost 0 bases and the J segment 2 bases; nucleotides outside the gene matches: 9. This CDR3 has 19 amino acids. Germline V gene sequence: CDR1 MGHRA, CDR2 YSYEKL. For the CDR3, the DNA is TGCGCCAGCAGCCAAGATCGGACACGGGGACTAGCGGGACAAGAGACCCAGTACTTC. This sequence encodes CASSQDRTRGLAGQETQYF.

This clonotype was counted many times. This rearrangement joins TRBV5-1 to TRBJ2-6; 7 bases fit TRBD1. This CDR3 comprises 15 residues. V dropped 3 bases and J dropped 4; count of bases not matched to a gene: 4. CDR1 and CDR2 (germline): SGHRS, YFSETQ. The CDR3 sequence: CASSSTGAGANVLTF. Here the CDR3 DNA reads TGCGCCAGCAGCTCAACAGGGGCCGGGGCCAACGTCCTGACTTTC.

This clonotype appeared a few times. For the CDR3, the DNA is TGTGCCAGCAGCTTAGACCAGCGGGTCCCCTACGAGCAGTACTTC. As protein: CASSLDQRVPYEQYF. The chain couples TRBV7-9 to TRBJ2-7; D is possibly TRBD2 (6 bases). CDR3 length: 15 residues. Trimming left V 1 base short and J 2 bases short, with 12 bases between. The V gene's germline CDR1 is SEHNR and CDR2 FQNEAQ (reference sequence).

Points on this clonotype: The CDR3 does not end in the conserved phenylalanine or tryptophan, so this is likely a read error. The rearrangement uses TRBV9 and TRBJ2-1; either TRBD1 or TRBD2 may supply D (5 bases each). This CDR3 contains 17 residues. V was trimmed by 0 bases and J by 0 bases, leaving 13 bases between them. Looked up from germline, CDR1 is SGDLS and CDR2 is YYNGEE. The CDR3 is CASSVEGTPSSYNEQFC. CDR3 DNA sequence: TGTGCCAGCAGCGTAGAAGGGACCCCGAGCTCCTACAATGAGCAGTTCTGC.

V usage is TRBV19 and J usage is TRBJ2-7; 7 positions match TRBD2. Trimming at V came to 3 bases and at J to 4 bases, leaving 6 bases not matched to a gene. CDR1 LNHDA and CDR2 SQIVND come from the germline V gene (reference sequence). This CDR3 has 14 residues. The DNA of the CDR3 is TGTGCCAGTAGTATTTCGCCGGGGGGATACGAGCAGTACTTC. This gives the protein CASSISPGGYEQYF. Looking up the rest from reference TRBV19 and TRBJ2-7 gives the full variable domain: DGGITQSPKYLFRKEGQNVTLSCEQNLNHDAMYWYRQDPGQGLRLIYYSQIVNDFQKGDIAEGYSVSREKKESFPLTVTSAQKNPTAFYLCASSISPGGYEQYFGPGTRLTVT.

The V call is TRBV27, the J call TRBJ2-1; D is perhaps TRBD2 (6 bases). With 0 bases removed from V and 8 bases from J, the gap between germline ends came to 20 bases. The length of the CDR3 is 17 residues. The germline gives CDR1 MNHEY, CDR2 SMNVEV (reference sequence). In nucleotides, the CDR3 is TGTGCCAGCAGTTTATCGCGCTTTTCGGCAGCGGGCTATGAGCAGTTCTTC. Translation: CASSLSRFSAAGYEQFF.

This clonotype was counted between two and nine times. The chain carries TRBV12-3 or TRBV12-4 and TRBJ1-5; the D is unclear. The V end lost 6 bases, the J end lost 0 bases, and 12 bases lay between the germline ends. The CDR3 runs to 15 residues. CDR3 sequence (DNA): TGTGCCAGCAGAGCTGGGGTGATTAGCAATCAGCCCCAGCATTTT. Protein: CASRAGVISNQPQHF.

In this sample, this clonotype turned up once. The rearrangement links TRBV11-3 to TRBJ2-4; D call uncertain. The V and J ends lost 5 bases and 1 base respectively, with 9 bases between them. CDR3 length: 14 residues. Germline V gene lookup returns CDR1 SGHNT and CDR2 YENEEA. The CDR3 here is CASSPREAKNIQYF. The CDR3 DNA sequence: TGTGCCAGCAGCCCCCGTGAGGCCAAAAACATTCAGTACTTC.

The chain uses TRBV6-1 and TRBJ1-2; the D gene is possibly TRBD1 (6 bases). Per germline, CDR1 MNHNS and CDR2 SASEGT. The CDR3 extends over 13 amino acids. Trimming left V 9 bases short and J 2 bases short, with 13 bases between. The CDR3 DNA reads as TGTGCCAGTGACCGTCAGGGGAACTATGGCTACACCTTC. It is translated as CASDRQGNYGYTF.

The chain carries TRBV28 and TRBJ1-4, with no clear D. Germline V gives CDR1 MDHEN, CDR2 SYDVKM. Trimming removed 10 bases from V and 4 bases from J, with 7 bases in between. This CDR3 region has 11 residues. The CDR3 DNA is TGTGCCACCTTGGGTAATGAAAAACTGTTTTTT. Protein: CATLGNEKLFF.

This clonotype was recorded a few times. The gene calls are TRBV20-1 and TRBJ2-7; the D gene is possibly TRBD2 (6 bases). Germline V CDR1 and CDR2: DFQATT, SNEGSKA (reference sequence). The V end was cut by 3 bases, the J end by 3 bases, with 12 bases between. The CDR3 has 13 amino acids. This CDR3 is CSASRGKNYEQYF. The DNA for the CDR3 is TGCAGTGCTAGTCGCGGGAAGAACTACGAGCAGTACTTC.

V is TRBV2 and J is TRBJ2-7; tentatively, D is TRBD1 (5 bases). Germline CDR1 SNHLY, CDR2 FYNNEI. This CDR3 is built from 12 residues. The V end was cut by 5 bases, the J end by 5 bases, with 10 bases between. The CDR3 region is CASSQGVHEQYF. In DNA form, the CDR3 reads TGTGCCAGCAGTCAGGGTGTCCACGAGCAGTACTTC.